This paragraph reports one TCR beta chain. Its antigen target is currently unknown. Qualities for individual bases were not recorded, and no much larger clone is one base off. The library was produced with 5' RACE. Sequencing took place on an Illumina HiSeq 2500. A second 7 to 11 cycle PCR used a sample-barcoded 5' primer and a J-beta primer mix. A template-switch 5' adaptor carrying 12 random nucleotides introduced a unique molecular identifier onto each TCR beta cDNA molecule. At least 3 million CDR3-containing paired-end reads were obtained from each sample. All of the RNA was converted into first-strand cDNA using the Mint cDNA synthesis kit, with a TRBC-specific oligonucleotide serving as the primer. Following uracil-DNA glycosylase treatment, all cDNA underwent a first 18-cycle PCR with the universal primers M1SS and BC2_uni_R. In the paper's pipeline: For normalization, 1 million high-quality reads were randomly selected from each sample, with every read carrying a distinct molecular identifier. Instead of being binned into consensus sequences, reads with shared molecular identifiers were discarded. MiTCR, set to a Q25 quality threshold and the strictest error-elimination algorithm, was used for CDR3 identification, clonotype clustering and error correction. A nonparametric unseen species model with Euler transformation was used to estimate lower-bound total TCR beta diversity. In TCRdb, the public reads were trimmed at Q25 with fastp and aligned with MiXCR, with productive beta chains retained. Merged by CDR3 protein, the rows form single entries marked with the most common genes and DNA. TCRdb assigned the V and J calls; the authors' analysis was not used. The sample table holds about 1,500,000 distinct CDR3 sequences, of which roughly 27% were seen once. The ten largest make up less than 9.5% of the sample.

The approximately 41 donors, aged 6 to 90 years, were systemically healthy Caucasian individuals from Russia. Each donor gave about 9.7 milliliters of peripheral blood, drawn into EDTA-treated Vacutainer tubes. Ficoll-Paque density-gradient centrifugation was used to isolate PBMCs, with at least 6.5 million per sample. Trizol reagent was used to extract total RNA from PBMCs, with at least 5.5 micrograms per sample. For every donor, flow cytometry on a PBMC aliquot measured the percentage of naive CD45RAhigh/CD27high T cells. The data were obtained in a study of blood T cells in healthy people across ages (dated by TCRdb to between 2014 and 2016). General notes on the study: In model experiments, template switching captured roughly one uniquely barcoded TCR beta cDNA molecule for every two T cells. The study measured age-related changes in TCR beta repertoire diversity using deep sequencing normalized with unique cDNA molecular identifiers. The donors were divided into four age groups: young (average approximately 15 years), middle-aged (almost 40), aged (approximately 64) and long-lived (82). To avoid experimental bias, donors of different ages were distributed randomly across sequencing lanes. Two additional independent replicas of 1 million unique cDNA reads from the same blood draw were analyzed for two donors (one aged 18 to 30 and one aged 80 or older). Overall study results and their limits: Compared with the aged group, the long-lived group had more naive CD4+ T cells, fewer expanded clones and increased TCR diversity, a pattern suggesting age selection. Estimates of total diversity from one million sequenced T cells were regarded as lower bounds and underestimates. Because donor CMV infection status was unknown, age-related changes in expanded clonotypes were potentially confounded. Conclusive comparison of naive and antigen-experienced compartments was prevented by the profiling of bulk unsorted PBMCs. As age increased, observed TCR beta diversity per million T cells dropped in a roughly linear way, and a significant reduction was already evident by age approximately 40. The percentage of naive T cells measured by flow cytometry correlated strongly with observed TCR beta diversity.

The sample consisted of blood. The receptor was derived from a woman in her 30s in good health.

The DNA is TGTGCCAGCATCGACTATGGGGCAGGGGGAAAAGAGACCCAGTACTTC. Its coded protein is CASIDYGAGGKETQYF. The V and J genes are TRBV7-9 and TRBJ2-7, with 7 bases in between that match TRBD1. The closer fit of TRBJ2-5 to the DNA end suggests the J call may be wrong. The CDR3 holds 16 amino acids from the cysteine to the phenylalanine. CDR3 DNA is the only sequence kept; it has 48 bases, read in frame from the first base. As encoded in the germline V gene (reference sequence), CDR1 is SEHNR while CDR2 is FQNEAQ.